The entry below gives a single T cell receptor beta chain sequence along with its context. Its target antigen remains unknown. Base qualities were left out, and no much larger clone turns up one base away. At one collaborating source in Seattle, patients were enrolled during active infection and were followed longitudinally through the course of disease. The collaborating institutions used their own protocols to collect whole blood in K2EDTA tubes. Collaborator samples were shipped for TCRbeta analysis as frozen whole blood, isolated PBMCs, or DNA extracted from either sample type. The immunoSEQ Assay, a bias-controlled multiplex PCR, was used to amplify TCRbeta CDR3 regions from genomic DNA. From the authors' description of their analysis: The number of nucleated cells in each sample was estimated by amplification of reference gene primers within the assay. To quantify the absolute abundance of each unique TCRbeta CDR3 rearrangement, sequence reads were collapsed and filtered. For each sample, productive Simpson clonality was calculated by taking the square root of Simpson's diversity index across productive rearrangements. TCRdb limited this immuneACCESS table to in-frame rearrangements with V and J called. A share of clones is missing; checked studies link under half to unresolved V genes, and the rest is unexplained. From that table come the V and J calls and clone size; the DNA was used to work out D and trimming. The sample profile shows some 180,000 clones; 80% to 85% of them were found once. Together, the top ten hold over 6.5% of the sample.

CDR1 LNHDA and CDR2 SQIVND were looked up in the germline V gene (reference sequence). V and J are trimmed by 8 bases and 7 bases, and the gene matches miss 14 bases of the junction. The CDR3 starts with the cysteine, ends with the phenylalanine, and has 15 residues. The DNA shown is the 45-base CDR3, in frame from base 1. The data originate from a study of blood T cell repertoires in COVID-19 (dated by TCRdb to between 2020 and 2021). Describing the broader study: Samples covering the acute and convalescent phases of COVID-19 were provided by collaborators in the United States, Italy and Spain. The prospective study material was composed of cDNA or gDNA derived from T cells, B-cell-depleted T cells, or PBMCs. Deeply sampled blood TCRbeta repertoires from subjects exposed to, actively infected with, or recovered from COVID-19 were included in the dataset. The repertoires were released in a freely available public database meant as a resource for research on the immune response to SARS-CoV-2. The samples were drawn from the first 160 participants of the ongoing ImmuneRACE study and from about 1,200 subjects provided by 6 global collaborators. Sample metadata almost always included a de-identified subject ID, COVID-19 status, age in years and sex. Where available, HLA class I and class II types were obtained from metadata supplied by the sample provider rather than from assay-based typing. Summary of the overall study and its limitations: How much clinical and demographic metadata was included differed by source and by participant, and the metadata was provided uncurated.

The rearrangement joined TRBV19 to TRBJ1-1; TRBD1 aligns with 9 central bases. The TCR was taken from a woman between 40 and 50 years old with COVID-19, enrolled during active disease. Material for sequencing was peripheral blood. The nucleotides are TGTGCCAGTTCTAGGGTACAGGGGGCGGGTCATGAAGCTTTCTTT. Its protein product is CASSRVQGAGHEAFF.